These T cell receptor beta chains were read from a single sample in a study of blood T cell repertoires in COVID-19. Only in-frame clones appear in the TCRdb table, and some are missing; sequencing was by immunoSEQ multiplex PCR. The table records about 190,000 clones, roughly 90% of them present only once. The material sequenced was peripheral blood. All receptors derive from a man in his forties or fifties with acute or convalescent COVID-19. CDR3s include the opening cysteine and the closing phenylalanine or tryptophan. D genes are given only for firm matches. Clone sizes are given selectively: once, few, many, or a class where the clone is expanded.

>14|TRBJ1-1|NA|TRBV6-5|NA
TGTCTCTCCTGTGGTGCCCCACGGGATGGCGAAGCTTTCTTT
CLSCGAPRDGEAFF
>13|TRBJ1-1|NA|TRBV12-3/TRBV12-4|TRBD1
TGTGCCAGCACGAGGAGGACAGGAGCCGAAGCTTTCTTT
CASTRRTGAEAFF
>14|TRBJ1-2|NA|TRBV19|NA
TGTGCCAGTAGTCTAGGACAAAGGCCCTATGGCTACACCTTC
CASSLGQRPYGYTF
>17|TRBJ1-4|NA|TRBV30|NA
TGTGCCTGGAGTGTACGTATTGGAACAGGAACTAATGAAAAACTGTTTTTT
CAWSVRIGTGTNEKLFF
>16|TRBJ2-2|NA|TRBV6-6|TRBD2
TGTGCCAGCAGTTACGTTGCGGGGGTGAACACCGGGGAGCTGTTTTTT
CASSYVAGVNTGELFF
>15|TRBJ1-6|NA|TRBV18|TRBD1
TGTGCCAGCTCACCCATGACAGGGGATAATTCACCCCTCCACTTT
CASSPMTGDNSPLHF
>14|TRBJ2-7|once|TRBV6-2/TRBV6-3|TRBD2
TGTGCCAGCAGTCCCGGACTAGGAGGCTACGAGCAGTACTTC
CASSPGLGGYEQYF
>16|TRBJ1-2|NA|TRBV7-8|NA
TGTGCCAGCAGCCATTCGACAGGTGAAACATTGTATGGCTACACCTTC
CASSHSTGETLYGYTF
>13|TRBJ1-1|NA|TRBV27|TRBD1
TGTGCCAGCAGTTTGAGGGACAGGAGGAAAGCTTTCTTT
CASSLRDRRKAFF
>11|TRBJ1-6|NA|TRBV6-5|NA
TGTGCCAGCAGGACGTCAGGGTCATTCCACTTT
CASRTSGSFHF
>15|TRBJ2-3|NA|TRBV7-2|TRBD2
TGTGCCAGCAACCAGCGGGGGCCAAGCACAGATACGCAGTATTTT
CASNQRGPSTDTQYF
>18|TRBJ2-3|NA|TRBV5-4|TRBD2
TGTGCCAGCAGCTGGGGAGGTACTAGCGGGGGGGCCACAGATACGCAGTATTTT
CASSWGGTSGGATDTQYF
>16|TRBJ2-7|NA|TRBV5-1|TRBD2
TGCGCCAGCAGCTTGGCAGGGCTAGCGGGGAACTACGAGCAGTACTTC
CASSLAGLAGNYEQYF
>16|TRBJ2-2|NA|TRBV6-5|TRBD1
TGTGCCAGCAGTTACGGGACAGGGGGTAACACCGGGGAGCTGTTTTTT
CASSYGTGGNTGELFF
>14|TRBJ2-5|NA|TRBV25-1|NA
TGTGCCAGCAGTGCCTACTCAGACAGGGAGACCCAGTACTTC
CASSAYSDRETQYF
>15|TRBJ1-5|NA|TRBV28|TRBD1
TGTGCCAGCAGTCCCCTAGGGACAGGGATTCAGCCCCAGCATTTT
CASSPLGTGIQPQHF
>13|TRBJ1-2|NA|TRBV12-3/TRBV12-4|NA
TGTGCCAGCAGCCATGGACAGATGGGAGGCTACACCTTC
CASSHGQMGGYTF
>13|TRBJ1-5|NA|TRBV29-1|NA
TGCAGCGTTGAAGTAGGAGCCAATCAGCCCCAGCATTTT
CSVEVGANQPQHF
>17|TRBJ1-5|NA|TRBV19|NA
TGTGCCAGTAGTATTTTTACGGGGGGCTCGAGCAATCAGCCCCAGCATTTT
CASSIFTGGSSNQPQHF
>14|TRBJ2-7|NA|TRBV27|TRBD1
TGTGCCAGCAGCCACCCGGGACAGGTCTACGAGCAGTACTTC
CASSHPGQVYEQYF
>17|TRBJ2-3|NA|TRBV5-1|TRBD2
TGCGCCAGCAGCTTGGGATCAGCGGGGACCTTCACAGATACGCAGTATTTT
CASSLGSAGTFTDTQYF
>15|TRBJ2-1|NA|TRBV4-2|NA
TGTGCCAGCAGCCAAGACTTACAGAGATCCAATGAGCAGTTCTTC
CASSQDLQRSNEQFF
>15|TRBJ1-5|NA|TRBV6-1|NA
TGTGCCAGCAGTGAATTTGCCCTAGGCCATCAGCCCCAGCATTTT
CASSEFALGHQPQHF
>15|TRBJ2-3|NA|TRBV7-2|TRBD2
TGTGCCAGCAGCCTCTCTTGGACTAGCGCAGATACGCAGTATTTT
CASSLSWTSADTQYF
>16|TRBJ1-5|NA|TRBV19|TRBD1
TGTGCCAGTAGTTCCTGGGACAGGGGGGACAATCAGCCCCAGCATTTT
CASSSWDRGDNQPQHF
>14|TRBJ1-4|NA|TRBV5-1|NA
TGCGCCAGCAGCTTTTTGGGGCTAAATGAAAAACTGTTTTTT
CASSFLGLNEKLFF
>16|TRBJ1-2|NA|TRBV5-1|NA
TGCGCCAGCGCACCCCAGCCCGGGACACTGAACTATGGCTACACCTTC
CASAPQPGTLNYGYTF
>14|TRBJ1-5|NA|TRBV4-1|TRBD1
TGCGCCAGCAGCCAAAGGACAGGTAGCCAGCCCCAGCATTTT
CASSQRTGSQPQHF
>15|TRBJ2-7|NA|TRBV27|TRBD1
TGTGCCAGCAGTACTCCGGGACAGGGGCTCTACGAGCAGTACTTC
CASSTPGQGLYEQYF